A selection of T cell receptor beta chains follows, all from one sample in a study of blood T cell repertoires in COVID-19. The method was immunoSEQ multiplex PCR; TCRdb's version includes in-frame clones alone and lacks a portion of them. The sample contains roughly 92,000 clones, 90% of which appear only once. Sequenced material: peripheral blood. Receptors were obtained from a woman over 75 with active or convalescent COVID-19. The CDR3 runs from the conserved cysteine through the conserved F or W. A D gene is named only where the DNA matches it firmly. Size values are once, few and many counts, or a class for expanded clones, and some rows have none.

J | D | V | length | size | DNA | CDR3
TRBJ2-5 | TRBD2 | TRBV28 | 13 | - | TGTGCCAGCAGGCTAGCGGGAGAAGAGACCCAGTACTTC | CASRLAGEETQYF
TRBJ1-6 | TRBD1 | TRBV15 | 14 | - | TGTGCCACCAGCCGGGACAGGGACTTATCGCCCCTCCACTTT | CATSRDRDLSPLHF
TRBJ1-6 | - | TRBV7-2 | 14 | - | TGTGCCAGCAGCTTAAGGCGGAGTAACTTCATCCTCCACTTT | CASSLRRSNFILHF
TRBJ2-7 | - | TRBV10-2 | 14 | - | TGCGCCAGCAGTGTACGGAGCTCCTCCTACGAGCAGTACTTC | CASSVRSSSYEQYF
TRBJ2-3 | TRBD1 | TRBV24-1 | 13 | - | TGTGCCACCAGCCAGGGGGCCGTTGATACGCAGTATTTT | CATSQGAVDTQYF
TRBJ1-1 | - | TRBV6-5 | 13 | - | TGTGCCAGCAGTTACCAGGGTAGCACTGAAGCTTTCTTT | CASSYQGSTEAFF
TRBJ2-1 | - | TRBV6-6 | 15 | few | TGTGCCAGCAGTTACCAGCGGGACACCTCGGTTGAGCAGTTCTTC | CASSYQRDTSVEQFF
TRBJ1-1 | TRBD1 | TRBV6-2/TRBV6-3 | 16 | once | TGTGCCAGCAGTTACGAGACAGGGGGGTTAAACACTGAAGCTTTCTTT | CASSYETGGLNTEAFF
TRBJ2-3 | - | TRBV2 | 15 | - | TGTGCCAGCAGTGAAATGTACGTGGGCACAGATACACAGTATTTT | CASSEMYVGTDTQYF
TRBJ2-7 | TRBD2 | TRBV11-2 | 14 | - | TGTGCCAGCGAAACTGGACTAGCCGGCTACGAGCAGTACTTC | CASETGLAGYEQYF
TRBJ1-2 | TRBD1 | TRBV4-3 | 14 | - | TGCGCCAGCAGCCAACTGACAGGGGACTATGGCTACACCTTC | CASSQLTGDYGYTF
TRBJ1-1 | - | TRBV28 | 12 | - | TGTGCCAGCAGTTTAGCGGGCACTGAAGCTTTCTTT | CASSLAGTEAFF
TRBJ2-7 | TRBD1 | TRBV28 | 19 | - | TGTGCCAGCAGTTTGTGGGGACAGGGGGCCCTAGCGGGAGTCTACGAGCAGTACTTC | CASSLWGQGALAGVYEQYF
TRBJ2-3 | - | TRBV24-1 | 15 | - | TGTGCCACCAGCGGAGGCGGACCTAGCACAGATACGCAGTATTTT | CATSGGGPSTDTQYF
TRBJ2-7 | - | TRBV5-1 | 14 | once | TGCGCCAGCAGCCAACTGGACAGCTCCTACGAGCAGTACTTC | CASSQLDSSYEQYF
TRBJ2-5 | TRBD1 | TRBV7-2 | 16 | - | TGTGCCAGCAGCTCCCAAATGCCGGACAGGGAGGAGACCCAGTACTTC | CASSSQMPDREETQYF
TRBJ1-1 | - | TRBV28 | 14 | - | TGTGCCAGCAGTTTACAGGGGTGGAACACTGAAGCTTTCTTT | CASSLQGWNTEAFF